This T cell receptor (beta chain) was recorded in a study of blood T cell repertoires in COVID-19. Across the study: Donors in the United States, Italy and Spain gave samples during acute or convalescent COVID-19. Sample material is recorded as cDNA or gDNA derived from T cells, B-cell-depleted T cells, or PBMCs.

Original processing notes: Scientists estimated how many nucleated cells there were by amplifying reference gene primers. The table came from immunoSEQ multiplex PCR; TCRdb's copy has only in-frame clones and leaves some out. V and J calls and clone size are those listed in that table; D and trimming were worked out from the DNA. The data show more than 95,000 clones, 85% seen once. Germline CDR1 and CDR2: SGHTA and FQGTGA. This CDR3 spans 13 amino acids. V lost 5 bases and J lost 6; bases outside the gene matches: 5. The clonotype originates from a woman at least 80 years old with acute or convalescent COVID-19. The chain joins TRBV7-3 to TRBJ2-5, with 8 positions matching TRBD2. The sequenced material came from peripheral blood. In DNA, the CDR3 is TGTGCCAGCAGCCTAAGCGGGGGTAAGACCCAGTACTTC. It is translated as CASSLSGGKTQYF.